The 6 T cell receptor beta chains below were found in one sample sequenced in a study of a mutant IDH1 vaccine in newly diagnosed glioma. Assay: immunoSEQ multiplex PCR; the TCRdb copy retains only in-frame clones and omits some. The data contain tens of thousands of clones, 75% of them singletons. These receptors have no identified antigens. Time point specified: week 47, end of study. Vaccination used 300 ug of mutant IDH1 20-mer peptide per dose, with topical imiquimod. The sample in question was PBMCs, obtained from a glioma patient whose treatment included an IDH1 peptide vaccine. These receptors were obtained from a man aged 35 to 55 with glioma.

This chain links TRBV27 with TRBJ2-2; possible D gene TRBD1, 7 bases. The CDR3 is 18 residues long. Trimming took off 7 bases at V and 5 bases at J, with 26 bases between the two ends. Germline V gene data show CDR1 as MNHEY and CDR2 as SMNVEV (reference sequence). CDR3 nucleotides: TGTGCCAGCACCAGGAGGGGACAGTTTACTTCCAGGACCGGGGAGCTGTTTTTT. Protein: CASTRRGQFTSRTGELFF.

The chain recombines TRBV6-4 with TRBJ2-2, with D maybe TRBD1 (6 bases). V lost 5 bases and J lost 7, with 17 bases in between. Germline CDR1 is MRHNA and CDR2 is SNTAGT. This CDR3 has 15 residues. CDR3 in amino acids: CASSTTSQGGGELFF. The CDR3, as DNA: TGTGCCAGCAGTACCACTTCACAGGGCGGCGGGGAGCTGTTTTTT.

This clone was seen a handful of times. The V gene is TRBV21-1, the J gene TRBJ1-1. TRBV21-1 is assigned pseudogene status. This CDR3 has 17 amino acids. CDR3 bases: TGTGCCAGCAGCAAAGTGGAGGATCAGGCATGGAACACTGAAGCTTTCTTT. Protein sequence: CASSKVEDQAWNTEAFF.

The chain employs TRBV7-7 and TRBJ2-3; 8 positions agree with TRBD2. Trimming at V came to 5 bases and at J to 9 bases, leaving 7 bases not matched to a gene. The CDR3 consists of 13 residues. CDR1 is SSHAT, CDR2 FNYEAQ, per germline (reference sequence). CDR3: CASSKSGSDTQYF. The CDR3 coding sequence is TGTGCCAGCAGCAAGAGCGGGAGTGACACGCAGTATTTT. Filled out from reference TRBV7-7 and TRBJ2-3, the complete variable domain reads GAGVSQSPRYKVTKRGQDVTLRCDPISSHATLYWYQQALGQGPEFLTYFNYEAQPDKSGLPSDRFSAERPEGSISTLTIQRTEQRDSAMYRCASSKSGSDTQYFGPGTRLTVL.

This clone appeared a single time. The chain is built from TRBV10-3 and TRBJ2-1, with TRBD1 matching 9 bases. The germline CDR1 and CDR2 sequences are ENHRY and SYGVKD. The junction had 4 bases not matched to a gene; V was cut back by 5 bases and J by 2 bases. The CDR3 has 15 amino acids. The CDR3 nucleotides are TGTGCCATCAGTCCTGGACAGGGGACCTACAATGAGCAGTTCTTC. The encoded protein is CAISPGQGTYNEQFF.

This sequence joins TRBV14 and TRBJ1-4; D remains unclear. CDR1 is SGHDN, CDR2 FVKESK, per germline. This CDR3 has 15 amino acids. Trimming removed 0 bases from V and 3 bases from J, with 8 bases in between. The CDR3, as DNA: TGTGCCAGCAGCCAAGAAGCCAGGTCTAATGAAAAACTGTTTTTT. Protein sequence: CASSQEARSNEKLFF. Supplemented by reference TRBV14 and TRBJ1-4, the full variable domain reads EAGVTQFPSHSVIEKGQTVTLRCDPISGHDNLYWYRRVMGKEIKFLLHFVKESKQDESGMPNNRFLAERTGGTYSTLKVQPAELEDSGVYFCASSQEARSNEKLFFGSGTQLSVL.